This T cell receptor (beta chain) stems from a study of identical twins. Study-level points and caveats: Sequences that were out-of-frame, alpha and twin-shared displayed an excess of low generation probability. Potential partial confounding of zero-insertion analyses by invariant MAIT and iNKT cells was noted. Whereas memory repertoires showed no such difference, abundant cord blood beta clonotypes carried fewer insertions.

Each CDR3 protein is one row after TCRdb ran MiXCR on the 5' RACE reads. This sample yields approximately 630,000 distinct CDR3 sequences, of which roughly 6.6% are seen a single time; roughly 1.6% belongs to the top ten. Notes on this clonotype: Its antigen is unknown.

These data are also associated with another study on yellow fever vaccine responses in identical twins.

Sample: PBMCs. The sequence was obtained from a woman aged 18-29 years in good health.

CDR3 sequence (DNA): TGTGCCAGCAGTTCGAAAGGGTTGAATGAGCAGTTCTTC. It is translated as CASSSKGLNEQFF. V is TRBV12-3 or TRBV12-4 and J is TRBJ2-1, with D unclear. CDR3 length: 13 amino acids. V lost 4 bases to trimming and J lost 7 bases, with 11 bases between them.